The 32 T cell receptor beta chains given below trace back to one sample, sequenced in a study of T cells after yellow fever vaccination. TCRdb re-called the 5' RACE reads with MiXCR, one entry per CDR3 protein. The table has about 350,000 distinct CDR3 sequences, roughly an eighth seen once; the top ten hold 2.5% to 4%. This specimen consisted of CD4+ T cells sorted from PBMCs, obtained 15 days after the yellow fever booster vaccination. The receptors stem from a man younger than 30 who received the YFV17D yellow fever vaccine.

This chain uses TRBV7-9 with TRBJ1-1; D is perhaps TRBD1 (6 bases). Germline assignment: CDR1 SEHNR and CDR2 FQNEAQ (reference sequence). The CDR3 runs 17 residues. Trimming took off 6 bases at V and 4 bases at J, with 24 bases between the two ends. Written as DNA, the CDR3 is TGTGCCAGCAGTACCCCATCTAATCACAGGGTGGCCACTGAAGCTTTCTTT. Its protein product is CASSTPSNHRVATEAFF.

This chain uses TRBV6-1 with TRBJ1-5, with no clear D. Germline assignment: CDR1 MNHNS and CDR2 SASEGT. Trimming took 8 bases from V and 3 from J, leaving 17 bases between them. This CDR3 spans 15 amino acids. The CDR3: CASSGRAALNQPQHF. CDR3 in DNA: TGTGCCAGCTCGGGTCGGGCAGCTCTCAATCAGCCCCAGCATTTT.

The sample holds many counts of this clonotype. This chain connects TRBV7-8 to TRBJ2-7; the D gene is possibly TRBD2 (6 bases). The germline V gene encodes CDR1 SGHVS and CDR2 FQNEAQ. V lost 5 bases, J lost 3 bases, and 8 bases lay in between. CDR3 length: 12 amino acids. CDR3 nucleotides: TGTGCCAGCAGCCCAGCGGGCTACGAGCAGTACTTC. This gives the protein CASSPAGYEQYF.

This clonotype has only a few counts. This chain uses TRBV29-1 with TRBJ1-2; D gene ambiguous. The V and J ends lost 1 base and 4 bases respectively, with 7 bases between them. The CDR3 length is 12 residues. Per the germline V gene, CDR1 is SQVTM and CDR2 is ANQGSEA. CDR3 DNA sequence: TGCAGCGTTGAAGCTCGCGGCTATGGCTACACCTTC. It yields the protein CSVEARGYGYTF. Variable domain in full (rest from reference TRBV29-1 and TRBJ1-2): SAVISQKPSRDICQRGTSLTIQCQVDSQVTMMFWYRQQPGQSLTLIATANQGSEATYESGFVIDKFPISRPNLTFSTLTVSNMSPEDSSIYLCSVEARGYGYTFGSGTRLTVV.

This chain uses TRBV4-3 with TRBJ2-6, with D perhaps being TRBD1 or TRBD2 (5 bases each). V lost 0 bases to trimming and J lost 0 bases, with 9 bases between them. The CDR3 covers 17 residues. The germline gives CDR1 LGHNA, CDR2 YSLEER. The CDR3 nucleotides read TGCGCCAGCAGCCAAGATCTGGGGACCTCTGGGGCCAACGTCCTGACTTTC. Translated: CASSQDLGTSGANVLTF.

The chain uses TRBV5-1 and TRBJ2-5; 7 bases match TRBD1. Per germline, CDR1 SGHRS and CDR2 YFSETQ. Trimming removed 4 bases from V and 5 bases from J; junction bases left unmatched: 11. This CDR3 region has 15 residues. The CDR3 DNA follows: TGCGCCAGCAGCGGAACACCGACAGGGTGGGAGACCCAGTACTTC. It yields the protein CASSGTPTGWETQYF.

The V and J genes are TRBV5-1 and TRBJ2-7; 7 bases are shared with TRBD1. CDR3 length: 15 amino acids. The V segment lost 0 bases and the J segment 5 bases; nucleotides outside the gene matches: 8. In germline, CDR1 is SGHRS, CDR2 YFSETQ. CDR3 amino acids: CASSLAVRGRDEQYF. Here the CDR3 DNA reads TGCGCCAGCAGCTTGGCAGTAAGGGGGCGGGACGAGCAGTACTTC.

The chain links TRBV7-9 to TRBJ2-3, with D maybe TRBD1 (6 bases). The V end lost 1 base, the J end lost 4 bases, and 12 bases lay between the germline ends. The CDR3 is 15 residues long. The germline gives CDR1 SEHNR, CDR2 FQNEAQ (reference sequence). The CDR3, as DNA: TGTGCCAGCAGCTTAGTGGGGGCAAGTGCAGATACGCAGTATTTT. Its protein product is CASSLVGASADTQYF.

In this sample, this clonotype turned up a few times. The CDR3: CASSELAADQPQHF. The DNA of the CDR3 is TGTGCCAGCAGTGAATTGGCAGCCGATCAGCCCCAGCATTTT. The genes are TRBV2 and TRBJ1-5; no reliable D call. Germline values: CDR1 SNHLY, CDR2 FYNNEI. The CDR3 is 14 amino acids. V dropped 2 bases and J dropped 5 bases, with 10 bases sitting between them.

This clonotype was detected only a few times. The CDR3 sequence is CATFPQVNQPQHF. In DNA form, the CDR3 reads TGTGCCACCTTTCCCCAGGTGAATCAGCCCCAGCATTTT. The rearrangement links TRBV24-1 to TRBJ1-5, with D uncertain. The germline V gene encodes CDR1 KGHDR and CDR2 SFDVKD. V was shortened by 9 bases and J by 4 bases, with 12 bases between the two germline ends. This CDR3 is 13 amino acids long.

This clonotype was detected only a few times. V and J are TRBV5-6 and TRBJ1-2; 7 nucleotides agree with TRBD1. Per germline, CDR1 SGHDT and CDR2 YYEEEE. V dropped 6 bases and J dropped 4; count of bases not matched to a gene: 6. The CDR3 is 13 amino acids. Here the CDR3 DNA reads TGTGCCAGCACCAAGAGGGACAGCTATGGCTACACCTTC. It codes for CASTKRDSYGYTF.

The rearrangement uses TRBV21-1 and TRBJ2-1. TRBV21-1 is a pseudogene segment. The CDR3 length is 14 residues. The CDR3 protein is CASSKGQGLDEQFF. The DNA of the CDR3 is TGTGCCAGCAGCAAAGGGCAGGGTTTGGATGAGCAGTTCTTC.

This clonotype was seen ten or more times. The chain has TRBV11-2 and TRBJ2-1, with D possibly matching TRBD2 (5 bases). This CDR3 has 13 amino acids. V gave up 5 bases and J gave up 10 bases, with 15 bases separating them. Germline CDR1 SGHAT, CDR2 FQNNGV. CDR3 coding DNA: TGTGCCAGCAGCAAACTAGGACGCCCAGAGCAGTTCTTC. As protein: CASSKLGRPEQFF.

This clonotype was counted only a few times. The chain links TRBV5-4 to TRBJ2-2, with D perhaps TRBD2 (6 bases). The V end was cut by 0 bases, the J end by 4 bases, with 13 bases between. From germline, CDR1 is SGHNT and CDR2 YYREEE (reference sequence). CDR3 length: 16 residues. CDR3 protein: CASSLARGAGTGELFF. The CDR3 DNA follows: TGTGCCAGCAGCTTGGCTCGGGGAGCGGGCACCGGGGAGCTGTTTTTT.

The chain is built from TRBV18 and TRBJ2-7, with a possible D match to TRBD1 (6 bases). The V and J ends lost 0 bases and 3 bases respectively, with 12 bases between them. Germline loops: CDR1 KGHSH, CDR2 LQKENI. This CDR3 spans 15 amino acids. CDR3 coding DNA: TGTGCCAGCTCACCACCAGGGACACCGGTCTACGAGCAGTACTTC. As protein: CASSPPGTPVYEQYF.

The sample holds a few counts of this clonotype. The rearrangement joins TRBV15 to TRBJ2-3; no reliable D call. This CDR3 has 12 amino acids. The V end was cut by 3 bases, the J end by 1 base, with 2 bases between. From germline, CDR1 is LNHNV and CDR2 YYDKDF (reference sequence). The CDR3 loop is CATSRGTDTQYF. DNA of the CDR3: TGTGCCACCAGCAGGGGCACAGATACGCAGTATTTT.

This clonotype was detected only a few times. CDR3 region: CASSSGRSESPLHF. CDR3 nucleotides: TGTGCCAGCAGCTCCGGGAGATCAGAATCACCCCTCCACTTT. V and J are TRBV7-2 and TRBJ1-6, with no clear D. The V end was cut by 4 bases, the J end by 10 bases, with 14 bases between. The CDR3 has 14 residues. Germline CDR1 is SGHTA and CDR2 is FQGNSA.

In its sample, this clonotype was seen a few times. The chain recombines TRBV6-4 with TRBJ2-3; possibly TRBD1 for D (6 bases). Germline CDR1 MRHNA, CDR2 SNTAGT. CDR3 size: 13 residues. Trimming left V 3 bases short and J 6 bases short, with 10 bases between. The DNA for the CDR3 is TGTGCCAGCAGTGAAGACAGGAGGGATACGCAGTATTTT. This translates into CASSEDRRDTQYF.

The rearrangement uses TRBV19 and TRBJ2-3; perhaps TRBD1 as D (6 bases). From germline, CDR1 is LNHDA and CDR2 SQIVND (reference sequence). Between the trimmed V and J ends, which lost 6 bases and 1 base, there was a span of 17 bases. There are 16 residues in the CDR3. CDR3 nucleotide sequence: TGTGCCAGTAGCTACCTACAGGGCCGGGGCACAGATACGCAGTATTTT. Translated: CASSYLQGRGTDTQYF.

The rearrangement links TRBV5-1 to TRBJ2-3, with TRBD2 identical over 11 bases. The germline gives CDR1 SGHRS, CDR2 YFSETQ. V was pared by 0 bases and J by 4 bases, with 4 bases of the junction left unmatched. This CDR3 has 16 amino acids. Here the CDR3 DNA reads TGCGCCAGCAGCTTGGGACTAGCGGGGCTCCCAGATACGCAGTATTTT. Residues: CASSLGLAGLPDTQYF.

This clonotype has just a few counts. This chain joins TRBV27 and TRBJ2-5, with no clear D. This CDR3 has 14 amino acids. Trimming removed 2 bases at V and 2 bases at J, with 9 bases between. Looked up from germline, CDR1 is MNHEY and CDR2 is SMNVEV (reference sequence). The chain's CDR3 is CASSLNLLQETQYF. The CDR3 nucleotides read TGTGCCAGCAGTTTAAATCTGCTACAAGAGACCCAGTACTTC.

This chain joins TRBV20-1 and TRBJ2-1, with a possible D match to TRBD2 (6 bases). Trimming shortened V by 5 bases and J by 0 bases, and 11 bases separated the two germline ends. CDR3 size: 14 residues. Germline V gene data show CDR1 as DFQATT and CDR2 as SNEGSKA (reference sequence). CDR3 DNA sequence: TGCAGTGCTGAAGGGGAGGTCTCCTACAATGAGCAGTTCTTC. Its translation: CSAEGEVSYNEQFF.

The chain joins TRBV5-1 to TRBJ2-5; tentatively, D is TRBD1 or TRBD2 (5 bases each). V lost 4 bases and J 0 bases, leaving 10 bases between the germline ends. From germline, CDR1 is SGHRS and CDR2 YFSETQ. The length of the CDR3 is 14 residues. The CDR3 protein is CASSRGTNQETQYF. The CDR3 bases are TGCGCCAGCAGCCGAGGGACGAACCAAGAGACCCAGTACTTC. The full variable domain, with the rest looked up from reference TRBV5-1 and TRBJ2-5, is KAGVTQTPRYLIKTRGQQVTLSCSPISGHRSVSWYQQTPGQGLQFLFEYFSETQRNKGNFPGRFSGRQFSNSRSEMNVSTLELGDSALYLCASSRGTNQETQYFGPGTRLLVL.

The gene calls are TRBV30 and TRBJ1-1, with D possibly being TRBD1 (5 bases). Germline V lookup: CDR1 GTSNPN, CDR2 SVGIG (reference sequence). Trimming shortened V by 1 base and J by 5 bases, and 14 bases separated the two germline ends. CDR3 length: 14 residues. CDR3 sequence: CAWSAAWGGTEAFF. DNA of the CDR3: TGTGCCTGGAGTGCTGCGTGGGGGGGAACTGAAGCTTTCTTT.

V is TRBV7-9 and J is TRBJ1-5; D is uncertain. From germline, CDR1 is SEHNR and CDR2 FQNEAQ (reference sequence). V dropped 4 bases and J dropped 0 bases, with 10 bases sitting between them. This CDR3 is built from 15 residues. CDR3 DNA sequence: TGTGCCAGCAGCTCAAGCGGGATTAGCAATCAGCCCCAGCATTTT. It encodes CASSSSGISNQPQHF.

This clonotype occurred many times. The chain combines TRBV5-6 with TRBJ2-1, with D perhaps matching TRBD1 (5 bases). The germline gives CDR1 SGHDT, CDR2 YYEEEE. CDR3 size: 13 residues. V was pared by 3 bases and J by 8 bases, with 12 bases between. For the CDR3, the DNA is TGTGCCAGCAGCTGGGCCAGGGAATATGAGCAGTTCTTC. This encodes CASSWAREYEQFF.

The genes are TRBV7-8 and TRBJ2-5; 7 nucleotides align to TRBD2. Germline trimming cut 2 bases from V and 5 bases from J; bases unmatched to any gene: 8. The CDR3 spans 15 residues. CDR1 SGHVS and CDR2 FQNEAQ come from the germline V gene. The CDR3 is CASSLQKRGQETQYF. CDR3 sequence (DNA): TGTGCCAGCAGCTTACAAAAGCGGGGTCAGGAGACCCAGTACTTC.

The chain joins TRBV6-2 or TRBV6-3 to TRBJ2-7; D unresolved. The germline gives CDR1 MNHEY, CDR2 SVGEGT. V lost 5 bases, J lost 0 bases, and 20 bases lay in between. This CDR3 has 17 residues. In DNA, the CDR3 is TGTGCCAGCAGTCGCCCCCATTCGGCAGCTAGCTCCTACGAGCAGTACTTC. It is translated as CASSRPHSAASSYEQYF.

This sequence joins TRBV6-1 and TRBJ1-4, with 7 bases lining up with TRBD1. The CDR3 totals 17 residues. With 4 bases clipped from V and 2 bases from J, the junction kept 10 bases outside the gene matches. The V gene's germline CDR1 is MNHNS and CDR2 SASEGT. The chain's CDR3 is CASSVFDRAPTNEKLFF. CDR3 sequence (DNA): TGTGCCAGCAGTGTTTTTGACAGGGCCCCCACTAATGAAAAACTGTTTTTT.

The sample holds many counts of this clonotype. The J gene is TRBJ2-1, the V gene TRBV7-2; 7 bases are a match to TRBD2. This CDR3 has 14 residues. Germline values: CDR1 SGHTA, CDR2 FQGNSA. The junction had 3 bases not matched to a gene; V was cut back by 1 base and J by 6 bases. In DNA form, the CDR3 reads TGTGCCAGCAGCTTAGGCAGGGAGGGCAATGAGCAGTTCTTC. This codes for CASSLGREGNEQFF. Full variable domain (rest looked up from reference TRBV7-2 and TRBJ2-1): GAGVSQSPSNKVTEKGKDVELRCDPISGHTALYWYRQSLGQGLEFLIYFQGNSAPDKSGLPSDRFSAERTGGSVSTLTIQRTQQEDSAVYLCASSLGREGNEQFFGPGTRLTVL.

This clonotype has only a few counts. The CDR3 DNA sequence: TGTGCCAGCAGCGAACGACAGGGTGGTGGCTACACCTTC. This encodes CASSERQGGGYTF. The chain carries TRBV9 and TRBJ1-2, with 7 bases identical to TRBD1. This CDR3 has 13 amino acids. The junction had 6 bases not matched to a gene; V was cut back by 3 bases and J by 7 bases. Germline CDR1 is SGDLS and CDR2 is YYNGEE.

In this sample, this clonotype turned up a few times. CDR3 residues: CASSLLGGGGSYNEQFF. The CDR3 bases are TGTGCCAGCAGCTTATTGGGTGGAGGGGGTTCCTACAATGAGCAGTTCTTC. The chain combines TRBV7-7 with TRBJ2-1; D is possibly TRBD1 or TRBD2 (6 bases each). Germline CDR1 is SSHAT and CDR2 is FNYEAQ (reference sequence). The CDR3 is 17 residues long. The V end was cut by 2 bases, the J end by 1 base, with 15 bases between.